Listed below are T cell receptor beta chains from one sample, sequenced in a study of response to subunit inactivated influenza vaccine. TCRdb processed the RT-PCR reads anew with MiXCR; each CDR3 protein has one entry. The sample holds about 190,000 distinct CDR3 sequences, approximately 15% seen once. The specimen was CD8+ T cells sorted from PBMCs, collected approximately 5 days after vaccination. These TCRs come from a middle-aged man who received an inactivated influenza vaccine. Both conserved end residues are part of each CDR3. The D gene is left open where the match is weak. Clone size is shown for a subset of rows, as once, few, many or a class of expanded clone.

>.|TRBJ2-5|TRBV9|few
CASSGLIGGETQYF
>TRBD2|TRBJ2-3|TRBV7-6|.
CASSLLLAGGPSDTQYF
>.|TRBJ1-1|TRBV5-1|few
CASSLTQFTEAFF
>.|TRBJ2-7|TRBV7-7|few
CASSLGTVTEQYF
>.|TRBJ2-7|TRBV10-3|few
CAISEGATIFYEQYF
>TRBD2|TRBJ2-7|TRBV29-1|.
CSVEGLISGSLYEQYF
>.|TRBJ1-5|TRBV5-1|many
CASSPSRIRFDTGNQPQHF
>.|TRBJ2-6|TRBV6-1|once
CASKTGSSGANVLTF
>.|TRBJ2-2|TRBV7-8|few
CASSGARGWGTGELFF
>TRBD1|TRBJ1-2|TRBV7-9|many
CASSLGDRGFYGYTF
>.|TRBJ1-4|TRBV29-1|.
CSALLNYNEKLFF
>TRBD2|TRBJ2-7|TRBV6-5|.
CASSYGLAGYEQYF
>.|TRBJ2-7|TRBV5-1|.
CASSLAAPDYEQYF
>TRBD2|TRBJ2-3|TRBV10-3|few
CAITYTSGGTDTQYF
>.|TRBJ2-3|TRBV6-1|many
CASGKGNLPDTQYF
>.|TRBJ2-7|TRBV5-6|.
CASSLVGRGSYEQYF
>TRBD1|TRBJ2-7|TRBV6-2/TRBV6-3|few
CASSYDRVAEQYF
>.|TRBJ2-2|TRBV10-2|.
CASRKGNTGELFF
>.|TRBJ1-4|TRBV7-2|.
CASSFSGSGEKLFF
>TRBD1|TRBJ2-7|TRBV10-3|few
CAISEWGQGASIMAYEQYF
>TRBD2|TRBJ2-7|TRBV7-9|few
CASNPPGGGSSYEQYF
>.|TRBJ2-1|TRBV7-6|.
CASSLENGWANEQFF
>TRBD2|TRBJ2-1|TRBV6-2/TRBV6-3|.
CASSYLSGRPFPYNEQFF
>.|TRBJ2-7|TRBV19|.
CASSFGTKTYEQYF
>.|TRBJ2-7|TRBV2|.
CASNIDRTSYEQYF
>.|TRBJ2-7|TRBV11-2|.
CASTQGAFQYF
>.|TRBJ1-5|TRBV18|few
CASSTGTNQPQHF
>TRBD1|TRBJ2-2|TRBV7-8|few
CASSRGTANTGELFF
>TRBD1|TRBJ1-2|TRBV7-9|once
CASSTGDRRGYTF
>.|TRBJ2-1|TRBV7-2|.
CASSLGGDLNEQFF
>.|TRBJ2-3|TRBV7-9|.
CASSPDGDTQYF
>.|TRBJ1-2|TRBV6-2/TRBV6-3|.
CASSYSKSIGYTF
>.|TRBJ2-1|TRBV15|few
CATSRDHGGEQFF
>.|TRBJ2-5|TRBV12-3/TRBV12-4|.
CASRWDTPSQETQYF
>.|TRBJ1-1|TRBV29-1|.
CSVAPAEAFF
>.|TRBJ2-1|TRBV5-1|many
CASSFTADFYNEQFF
>.|TRBJ2-1|TRBV12-3/TRBV12-4|.
CASRPSRLSRAEDEQFF
>.|TRBJ2-1|TRBV5-5|many
CASRDRREQFF
>.|TRBJ2-7|TRBV7-9|many
CASSPPGEQYF
>TRBD1|TRBJ1-6|TRBV6-1|few
CASRPDRDNSPLHF
>.|TRBJ2-5|TRBV5-1|many
CASSLVPKETQYF
>TRBD2|TRBJ2-3|TRBV6-2/TRBV6-3|.
CASSPLRVGAGDSDTQYF
>TRBD2|TRBJ2-1|TRBV25-1|few
CASSSGTSDEQFF
>TRBD1|TRBJ2-5|TRBV9|.
CASSATGVASQETQYF
>TRBD1|TRBJ2-2|TRBV28|.
CANRGRTGELFF
>.|TRBJ1-1|TRBV7-9|few
CASQRGGAEAFF
>.|TRBJ2-1|TRBV7-9|.
CASSSTSGLSYNEQFF
>TRBD1|TRBJ2-7|TRBV7-9|.
CASSLGRTGRYEQYF
>.|TRBJ2-4|TRBV29-1|.
CSVEVGSKNIQYF
>.|TRBJ2-1|TRBV7-9|many
CASSLARDWGNEQFF
>TRBD2|TRBJ2-1|TRBV20-1|.
CSAPPTGTSIDYNEQFF
>.|TRBJ2-1|TRBV7-9|.
CASSHLQGENYNEQFF
>TRBD2|TRBJ2-2|TRBV9|few
CASSGRTSGRYWDTGELFF
>TRBD2|TRBJ2-1|TRBV30|.
CAWSLWTSGTADEQFF
>TRBD1|TRBJ2-1|TRBV29-1|many
CSVDNKGQGSYNEQFF
>.|TRBJ2-5|TRBV7-9|.
CASSQAGHSEETQYF
>.|TRBJ1-1|TRBV12-3/TRBV12-4|many
CASSFAGTEAFF
>.|TRBJ2-1|TRBV28|few
CASSRESYWNEQFF
>TRBD1|TRBJ2-5|TRBV24-1|few
CATGGPDGTQYF